This entry concerns a single T cell receptor beta chain. This sample was taken from a study of blood T cell repertoires in COVID-19. As for the study in general: Samples representing acute and convalescent COVID-19 were sourced from the United States, Italy and Spain.

Generated by immunoSEQ multiplex PCR, the TCRdb table keeps only in-frame clones and is missing some. This sample carries approximately 84,000 clones, almost 90% of them seen once, and the ten largest clones take 1.5%. The CDR3 spans 14 residues. Germline V gene sequence: CDR1 LNHNV, CDR2 YYDKDF (reference sequence). V gave up 1 base and J gave up 1 base, with 5 bases separating them. Sequences were obtained from peripheral blood. V and J are TRBV15 and TRBJ2-1; D not resolved. The clonotype was recovered from a human donor with active COVID-19. The donor label of this sample is uncertain. CDR3 nucleotide sequence: TGTGCCACCAGCAGAGCCAGTTCCTACAATGAGCAGTTCTTC. Protein sequence: CATSRASSYNEQFF.